One and the same sample provided the 9 T cell receptor beta chains below, sequenced in a study of T cell responses to AZD1222 COVID-19 vaccine. The protocol was immunoSEQ multiplex PCR, while the TCRdb copy is restricted to in-frame clones and leaves out a portion. This table has hundreds of thousands of clones, roughly 91% appearing once. The sequenced sample was peripheral blood, obtained on day 0 of MenACWY control vaccination. Receptors were obtained from an adult in good health.

The DNA for the CDR3 is TGTGCCAGCAGCCAAGGTTCGGGGGGCGGCTACACCTTC. This translates into CASSQGSGGGYTF. The chain has TRBV3-1 (or the pseudogene TRBV3-2) and TRBJ1-2; tentative D call: TRBD1 (6 bases). From germline, CDR1 is LGHDT and CDR2 YNNKEL (reference sequence). This CDR3 has 13 amino acids. Trimming took 1 base from V and 8 from J, leaving 11 bases between them.

The table lists this clone with a count of one. The chain combines TRBV28 with TRBJ1-2, with D possibly TRBD1 on 5 matching bases. V dropped 3 bases and J dropped 2 bases, with 19 bases sitting between them. This CDR3 is 17 amino acids long. Germline values: CDR1 MDHEN, CDR2 SYDVKM. In nucleotides, the CDR3 is TGTGCCAGCAGTTTCCCCGGGACGGGCACTACAAACTATGGCTACACCTTC. Protein product: CASSFPGTGTTNYGYTF.

The V call is TRBV6-5, the J call TRBJ1-2, with TRBD1 matching over 7 bases. V trimming: 5 bases; J trimming: 3 bases; junction bases outside the gene matches: 3. The CDR3 covers 13 residues. Germline loops: CDR1 MNHEY, CDR2 SVGAGI. Here the CDR3 DNA reads TGTGCCAGCAGTATAACAGGGGACTATGGCTACACCTTC. This codes for CASSITGDYGYTF.

The rearrangement uses TRBV2 and TRBJ1-4; the match to TRBD1 covers 11 bases. The trim removed 3 bases at V and 7 bases at J, leaving 1 base unmatched. This CDR3 has 14 residues. CDR1 SNHLY and CDR2 FYNNEI come from the germline V gene. CDR3 in amino acids: CASSEGTGGEKLFF. DNA of the CDR3: TGTGCCAGCAGTGAGGGGACAGGGGGTGAAAAACTGTTTTTT.

This sequence joins TRBV10-2 and TRBJ1-2; D not resolved. From germline, CDR1 is WSHSY and CDR2 SAAADI. The CDR3 has 13 residues. Between the trimmed V and J ends, which lost 6 bases and 0 bases, there was a span of 8 bases. The CDR3 loop reads CASRGSTNYGYTF. The CDR3 bases are TGCGCCAGCAGGGGCAGCACTAACTATGGCTACACCTTC.

The chain is built from TRBV6-1 and TRBJ2-5, with no clear D. With 1 base removed from V and 7 bases from J, the gap between germline ends came to 16 bases. The length of the CDR3 is 15 residues. Germline values: CDR1 MNHNS, CDR2 SASEGT. This CDR3 is CASSEDVGSLWTQYF. The CDR3 nucleotides are TGTGCCAGCAGTGAAGATGTTGGATCGTTATGGACCCAGTACTTC.

V and J are TRBV25-1 and TRBJ1-5; 7 nucleotides match TRBD1. The germline gives CDR1 MGHDK, CDR2 SYGVNS. The CDR3 runs 14 residues. Trimming took 3 bases from V and 3 from J; bases not matched to a gene: 2. CDR3 in amino acids: CASSETGLNQPQHF. The CDR3 DNA sequence: TGTGCCAGCAGTGAGACAGGGCTCAATCAGCCCCAGCATTTT.

The chain has TRBV11-2 and TRBJ2-3; TRBD2 matches 7 bases. V lost 2 bases and J lost 1; bases outside the gene matches: 6. The CDR3 extends over 16 amino acids. The germline gives CDR1 SGHAT, CDR2 FQNNGV. CDR3 region: CASSLQLAGGTDTQYF. CDR3 coding DNA: TGTGCCAGCAGCTTACAATTGGCGGGGGGCACAGATACGCAGTATTTT.

The chain uses TRBV10-3 and TRBJ2-1; D is possibly TRBD2 (7 bases). V was cut by 2 bases and J by 2 bases, with 10 bases left in between. The germline gives CDR1 ENHRY, CDR2 SYGVKD. The CDR3 has 15 residues. CDR3 region: CAISEGGATYNEQFF. The CDR3 DNA reads TGTGCCATCAGTGAGGGGGGGGCCACCTACAATGAGCAGTTCTTC.